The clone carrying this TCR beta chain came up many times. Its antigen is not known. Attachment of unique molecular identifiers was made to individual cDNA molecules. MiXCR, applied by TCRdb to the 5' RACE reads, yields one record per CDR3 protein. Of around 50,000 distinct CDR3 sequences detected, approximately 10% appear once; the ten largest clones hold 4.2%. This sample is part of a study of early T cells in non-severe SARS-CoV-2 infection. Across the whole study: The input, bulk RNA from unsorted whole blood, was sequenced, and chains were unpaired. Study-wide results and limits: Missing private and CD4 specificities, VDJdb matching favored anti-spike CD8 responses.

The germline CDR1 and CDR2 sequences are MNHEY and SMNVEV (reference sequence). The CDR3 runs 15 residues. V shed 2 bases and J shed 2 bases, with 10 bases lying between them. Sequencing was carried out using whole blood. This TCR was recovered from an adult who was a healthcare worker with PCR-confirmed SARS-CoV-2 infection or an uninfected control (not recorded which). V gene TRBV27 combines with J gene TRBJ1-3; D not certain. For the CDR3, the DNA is TGTGCCAGCAGTTTAAAAGGTAGCCCTGGAAACACCATATATTTT. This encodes CASSLKGSPGNTIYF.